This T cell receptor (beta chain) was profiled in a study of molecular identifiers for immune sequencing clone quantification. The wider study: For replicates, RNA isolated from about 20,000 or 100,000 naive CD8 cells was divided into five portions, of which four were sequenced.

This CDR3 has 15 amino acids. The germline V gene has CDR1 SEHNR and CDR2 FQNEAQ (reference sequence). Trimming stripped 5 bases from V and 0 bases from J, with 8 bases between. Sorting was used to obtain naive CD8 T cells (CD8+CD4-CCR7+CD45RA+). TCRdb reprocessed the PCR reads via MiXCR and lists one record per CDR3 protein. The sample includes more than 250,000 distinct CDR3 sequences, over 20% of them seen just once. The sample holds many counts of this clonotype. Sequencing input: naive CD8+ T cells from blood, with Jurkat cell RNA spiked in. The subset is: FACS-sorted CD8+CD4-CCR7+CD45RA+ naive T cells. The origin of this receptor is a human donor in good health. Some libraries in this study had Jurkat cell RNA spiked in. The genes are TRBV7-9 and TRBJ2-6; D call uncertain. The CDR3 nucleotides are TGTGCCAGCAGCGCGGCCATCTCTGGGGCCAACGTCCTGACTTTC. Amino acids: CASSAAISGANVLTF.